A selection of T cell receptor beta chains follows, all from one sample in a study of identical twins. Using its own MiXCR run on the 5' RACE reads, TCRdb lists one record per CDR3 protein. Of 1.5 million to 2 million distinct CDR3 sequences in the sample, roughly a third were seen once. The specimen sequenced was cord blood. The receptors shown here come from a newborn girl in good health. CDR3s include the opening cysteine and the closing phenylalanine or tryptophan. Each record gives: D gene, V gene, clone size, J gene, CDR3 DNA, CDR3 protein. A D gene is named only where the DNA matches it firmly. Some rows have no size entry. The others give once, few or many, or a class for an expanded clone.

>TRBD2|TRBV28|once|TRBJ2-1
TGTGCCAGCAGTTTGGGGACTAGCGCCCTCCCCTATTACAATGAGCAGTTCTTC
CASSLGTSALPYYNEQFF
>TRBD1|TRBV29-1|many|TRBJ1-2
TGCAGCGTTGTACCGGGACAGGGACAGCGCTACACCTTC
CSVVPGQGQRYTF
>TRBD1|TRBV20-1|.|TRBJ2-3
TGCAGTGCTAGAGATCGGGGACAGGGTTTATCAATGGCGCAGTATTTT
CSARDRGQGLSMAQYF
>.|TRBV11-2|few|TRBJ2-3
TGTGCCAGCACCGTTACACGCCGGGGAGGCACAGATACGCAGTATTTT
CASTVTRRGGTDTQYF
>.|TRBV5-1|many|TRBJ1-2
TGCGCCAGCAGCTTGACAGGAAGGAACTATGGCTACACCTTC
CASSLTGRNYGYTF
>.|TRBV27|few|TRBJ1-2
TGTGCCAGCAGTCAATATCCTTATCCGCGTGGTTATGGCTACACCTTC
CASSQYPYPRGYGYTF
>TRBD1|TRBV28|.|TRBJ2-3
TGTGCCAGCAGTTTATTTAGGACAGGGTTGGCAGATACGCAGTATTTT
CASSLFRTGLADTQYF
>.|TRBV11-2|few|TRBJ1-4
TGTGCCAGCAGCTTAGCCAGGGGCACTAATGAAAAACTGTTTTTT
CASSLARGTNEKLFF
>.|TRBV11-2|.|TRBJ2-6
TGTGCCAGCAGCCAGATAAAAGGTGGGGCCAACGTCCTGACTTTC
CASSQIKGGANVLTF
>.|TRBV4-1|.|TRBJ2-4
TGCGCCAGCAGCCAAGACAGGGAAGGGTTAGCCAAAAACATTCAGTACTTC
CASSQDREGLAKNIQYF
>.|TRBV6-5|.|TRBJ1-2
TGTGCCAGCAGTTATCTTAGGTCGAGAGGCTCTAACTATGGCTACACCTTC
CASSYLRSRGSNYGYTF
>.|TRBV27|.|TRBJ1-6
TGTGCCAGCAGTTTGTGGGGTAATAATTCACCCCTCCACTTT
CASSLWGNNSPLHF
>TRBD1|TRBV4-2|.|TRBJ1-1
TGTGCCAGCAGCCAAGGAGCCGGGGACAGGAACACTGAAGCTTTCTTT
CASSQGAGDRNTEAFF
>.|TRBV7-2|few|TRBJ2-2
TGTGCCAGCAGCTTAGAACCTAAACACACCGGGGAGCTGTTTTTT
CASSLEPKHTGELFF
>.|TRBV7-8|.|TRBJ2-7
TGTGCCAGCAGCTTAATGGGGACTTGGAACGAGCAGTACTTC
CASSLMGTWNEQYF